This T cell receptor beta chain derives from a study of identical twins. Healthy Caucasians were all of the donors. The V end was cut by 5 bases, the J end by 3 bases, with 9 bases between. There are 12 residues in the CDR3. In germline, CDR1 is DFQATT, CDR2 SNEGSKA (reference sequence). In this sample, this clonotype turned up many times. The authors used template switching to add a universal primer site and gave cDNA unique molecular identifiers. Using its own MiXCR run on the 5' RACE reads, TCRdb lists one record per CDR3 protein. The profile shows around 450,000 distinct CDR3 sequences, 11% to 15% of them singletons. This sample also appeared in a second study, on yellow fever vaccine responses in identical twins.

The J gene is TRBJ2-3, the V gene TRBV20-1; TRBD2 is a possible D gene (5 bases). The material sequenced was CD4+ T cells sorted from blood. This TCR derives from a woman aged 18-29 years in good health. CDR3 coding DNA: TGCAGTGCTGTGGGCGGGACAGATACGCAGTATTTT. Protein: CSAVGGTDTQYF.